The 28 T cell receptor beta chains listed next were all sequenced from one sample in a study of T cells in women clearing cervical HPV infection. The repertoire was sequenced with immunoSEQ multiplex PCR; TCRdb's copy has only in-frame clones and lacks some. Here the sample table reports 20,000 to 25,000 clones. The sequenced sample was blood buffy coat. All receptors derive from a woman between 18 and 75 years old with a cervical HPV16 infection that either progressed to CIN3+ or cleared (not recorded which).

A remark on this clone: The CDR3 end is not reached by the read, which stops 3 residues before it; the germline J gene fills it in. V usage is TRBV19 and J usage is TRBJ1-2, with a tentative D call TRBD1 (6 bases). The germline V gene has CDR1 LNHDA and CDR2 SQIVND (reference sequence). V shed 5 bases and J shed 3 bases, with 16 bases lying between them. The length of the CDR3 is 15 residues. The sequenced part of the CDR3 DNA is TGTGCCAGTAGTGCCCTACAGGGTATGTACTATGGC. Translation: CASSALQGMYYG. From start to end, the CDR3 is CASSALQGMYYGYTF.

Concerning this clone: The CDR3 is cut off 3 residues early in the read; its end comes from the germline J gene. V is TRBV5-1 and J is TRBJ2-3; 8 positions match TRBD1. CDR1 and CDR2 (germline): SGHRS, YFSETQ. CDR3 length equals 15 residues. CDR3 sequence reads: CASSLAGQAQETQYF. The sequenced part of the CDR3 DNA is TGCGCCAGCAGCTTGGCGGGACAGGCTCAAGAGACG.

About this clone itself: The CDR3 end is not reached by the read, which stops 3 residues before it; the germline J gene fills it in. The chain employs TRBV10-3 and TRBJ1-2; 8 nucleotides agree with TRBD1. CDR3 size: 15 residues. CDR1 and CDR2 (germline): ENHRY, SYGVKD. The CDR3 DNA, read in part, is TGTGCCATCAGTGAGCGGACAGGGTACACAGATACC. Its protein is CAISERTGYTDT. The full CDR3 sequence reads CAISERTGYTDTYTF.

Remarks on this clone: The CDR3 extends 3 residues past the end of the read, so its final part is completed from the germline J gene. The chain carries TRBV6-2 or TRBV6-3 and TRBJ1-5; D call uncertain. CDR3 size: 13 residues. V dropped 2 bases and J dropped 3 bases, with 5 bases sitting between them. Germline CDR1 is MNHEY and CDR2 is SVGEGT. CDR3 sequence: CASSYDNNQPQHF. The sequenced part of the CDR3 DNA is TGTGCCAGCAGTTACGACAACAATCAGCCC.

Details on this clone: The sequenced fragment ends 3 residues before the CDR3 boundary, so the rest is inferred from the germline J gene. The chain combines TRBV18 with TRBJ1-1; 9 bases are a match to TRBD1. J lost 0 bases, V lost 4 bases, and 6 bases had no gene match. The germline CDR1 and CDR2 sequences are KGHSH and LQKENI. The CDR3 runs 16 residues. The CDR3 region is CASSLDRGGVNTEAFF. CDR3 DNA (partial): TGTGCCAGCTCACTAGACAGGGGGGGCGTGAACACTGAA.

Notes on this clone: The read falls 3 residues short of the CDR3 end, and the missing part is taken from the germline J gene. The chain is built from TRBV7-9 and TRBJ2-5; TRBD2 aligns across 12 bases. Germline lookup yields CDR1 SEHNR and CDR2 FQNEAQ (reference sequence). This CDR3 region has 15 residues. Trimming took 4 bases from V and 3 from J; bases not matched to a gene: 3. The CDR3 is CASSSSGGVKETQYF. The part of the CDR3 DNA that was read is TGTGCCAGCAGCTCTAGCGGGGGGGTTAAAGAGACC.

As regards this clone: Read coverage stops 3 residues before the CDR3 terminus; the germline J gene supplies the remainder. This chain links TRBV11-2 with TRBJ1-5; D is unresolved. Trimming took off 2 bases at V and 6 bases at J, with 14 bases between the two ends. CDR3 length: 15 amino acids. The germline gives CDR1 SGHAT, CDR2 FQNNGV. Partial CDR3 DNA: TGTGCCAGCAGCTTATCCACTGCCCTTGGTCAGCCC. This sequence encodes CASSLSTALGQP. The entire CDR3 protein is CASSLSTALGQPQHF.

Concerning this clone itself: From the germline J gene comes the end of the CDR3, since the read stops 3 residues before it. The rearrangement links TRBV18 to TRBJ2-1; TRBD2 matches at 9 bases. V dropped 3 bases and J dropped 1; count of bases not matched to a gene: 4. From germline, CDR1 is KGHSH and CDR2 LQKENI. The CDR3 runs to 16 residues. CDR3 DNA (partial): TGTGCCAGCTCACCTAACAGCGGGAGGTCCTACAATGAG. Translating gives CASSPNSGRSYNE. The complete CDR3 reads CASSPNSGRSYNEQFF.

The CDR3 spells CASSLDQGSYGQYF. Partial CDR3 DNA: TGTGCCAGCAGCTTAGATCAGGGGTCCTATGGT. The genes are TRBV7-9 and TRBJ2-4, with D possibly being TRBD1 (6 bases). The read finishes 3 residues shy of the CDR3 end, and the germline J gene is used to complete it. This CDR3 spans 14 amino acids. Germline values: CDR1 SEHNR, CDR2 FQNEAQ (reference sequence).

To note about this clone: The CDR3 is cut off 3 residues early in the read; its end comes from the germline J gene. The chain is built from TRBV6-2 or TRBV6-3 and TRBJ2-7; TRBD2 matches 9 bases. CDR1 and CDR2 from the germline V gene are MNHEY and SVGEGT. The CDR3 covers 13 residues. Trimming cost V 8 bases and J 4 bases; bases outside gene matches: 6. The sequenced part of the CDR3 DNA is TGTGCCAGCCGCCGCGGGAGGGTGTACGAG. Residues: CASRRGRVYE. The whole CDR3 sequence reads CASRRGRVYEQYF.

Comments on this clone: Coverage ceases 3 residues before the CDR3 finishes, and the germline J gene fills in the end. This chain uses TRBV6-1 with TRBJ1-5; 11 bases map to TRBD1. V gave up 4 bases and J gave up 4 bases; unmatched junction bases: 0. CDR1 and CDR2 from the germline V gene are MNHNS and SASEGT. This CDR3 region has 14 residues. CDR3 DNA, as far as it was read: TGTGCCAGCAGTGGGGACAGGGGGAATCAGCCC. It encodes CASSGDRGNQP. The whole CDR3 reads CASSGDRGNQPQHF.

In the case of this clone: The missing CDR3 end, 3 residues past where the read stops, is filled in from the germline J gene. This CDR3 is also generated by other DNA sequences in the sample. The genes are TRBV9 and TRBJ2-3; 9 bases align to TRBD2. Germline trimming cut 4 bases from V and 3 bases from J; bases unmatched to any gene: 9. The CDR3 is 16 residues long. Germline V gene data show CDR1 as SGDLS and CDR2 as YYNGEE. The part of the CDR3 DNA that was read is TGTGCCAGCAGCCCAAGAGCGGGGGGTGAGACAGATACG. Its translation is CASSPRAGGETDT. The entire CDR3 protein reads CASSPRAGGETDTQYF.

Regarding this clone: The read stops 3 residues short of the end of the CDR3; the missing end is completed from the germline J gene. This chain uses TRBV20-1 with TRBJ2-7, with 8 bases fitting TRBD2. This CDR3 comprises 13 residues. Germline CDR1 DFQATT, CDR2 SNEGSKA (reference sequence). The V and J ends lost 3 bases and 5 bases, in that order; junction bases with no gene match: 6. The CDR3 loop is CSARGTSAHEQYF. CDR3 DNA (partial): TGCAGTGCTAGGGGGACTAGTGCACACGAG.

A note on this clone: Coverage ceases 3 residues before the CDR3 finishes, and the germline J gene fills in the end. The rearrangement links TRBV7-2 to TRBJ1-2, with a weak D call TRBD1 (6 bases). The CDR3 is made up of 15 amino acids. Germline V lookup: CDR1 SGHTA, CDR2 FQGNSA. CDR3 protein: CASSLGGSGGNDYTF. CDR3 DNA, as far as it was read: TGTGCCAGCAGCTTAGGGGGTAGCGGGGGCAATGAC.

Concerning this clone: The read terminates 3 residues before the CDR3 end, so the remaining end is supplied by the germline J gene. This chain links TRBV7-3 with TRBJ2-7, with 11 bases that match TRBD1. The CDR3 runs 16 residues. V shed 1 base, J shed 3 bases, and the junction held 5 bases outside the gene matches. Germline V gives CDR1 SGHTA, CDR2 FQGTGA. The CDR3 protein is CASSLKMGQGGYEQYF. The CDR3 DNA, read in part, is TGTGCCAGCAGCTTAAAGATGGGACAGGGGGGCTACGAG.

Details on this clone: The read finishes 3 residues shy of the CDR3 end, and the germline J gene is used to complete it. V is TRBV6-2 or TRBV6-3 and J is TRBJ2-1; 7 nucleotides line up with TRBD2. Germline CDR1 is MNHEY and CDR2 is SVGEGT. This CDR3 has 17 residues. V gave up 6 bases and J gave up 4 bases; unmatched junction bases: 15. CDR3: CASSYLPGLPVYNEQFF. CDR3 DNA, as far as it was read: TGTGCCAGCAGCTACCTTCCGGGACTACCCGTATACAATGAG.

About this clone: The read terminates 3 residues before the CDR3 end, so the remaining end is supplied by the germline J gene. The V gene is TRBV5-1, the J gene TRBJ2-5; a weak D match, TRBD1 (5 bases). CDR3 length: 15 amino acids. Germline CDR1 and CDR2: SGHRS and YFSETQ. The DNA read from the CDR3 is TGCGCCAGCAGCCCCGGTCTCACAGGCTCAGATACC. Its protein is CASSPGLTGSDT. The entire CDR3 reads CASSPGLTGSDTQYF.

On this clone itself: The read is 3 residues too short to cover the CDR3 end, so that end is filled in from the germline J gene. The chain couples TRBV7-2 to TRBJ2-3, with TRBD2 matching 8 bases. Germline assignment: CDR1 SGHTA and CDR2 FQGNSA. This CDR3 contains 15 residues. The DNA read from the CDR3 is TGTGCCAGCAGCTTTATCGTAGCGGGAAGAGAGACG. It specifies CASSFIVAGRET. The complete CDR3 sequence is CASSFIVAGRETQYF.

A note on this clone: The read falls 3 residues short of the CDR3 end, and the missing part is taken from the germline J gene. The V and J genes are TRBV20-1 and TRBJ2-5; 8 positions agree with TRBD2. The CDR3 has 17 amino acids. V trimming: 6 bases; J trimming: 5 bases; junction bases outside the gene matches: 20. Germline-derived CDR1 and CDR2 are DFQATT and SNEGSKA (reference sequence). The CDR3 sequence is CSANNLGGAVFLETQYF. CDR3 DNA, as far as it was read: TGCAGTGCCAACAACCTCGGGGGGGCGGTGTTTCTGGAGACC.

On this clone itself: The sequence runs out 3 residues before the end of the CDR3; the remainder is reconstructed from the germline J gene. This sequence joins TRBV19 and TRBJ2-7, with 10 positions matching TRBD1. Germline loops: CDR1 LNHDA, CDR2 SQIVND (reference sequence). J gave up 6 bases and V 7 bases, and 9 bases lay outside the gene matches. This CDR3 has 14 residues. This chain's CDR3 is CASTPGTGVGEQYF. Partial CDR3 DNA: TGTGCCAGTACCCCCGGGACAGGGGTTGGCGAG. The whole variable domain, remainder taken from reference TRBV19 and TRBJ2-7, is DGGITQSPKYLFRKEGQNVTLSCEQNLNHDAMYWYRQDPGQGLRLIYYSQIVNDFQKGDIAEGYSVSREKKESFPLTVTSAQKNPTAFYLCASTPGTGVGEQYFGPGTRLTVT.

By frequency, this clone is medium-sized. The sequenced fragment ends 3 residues before the CDR3 boundary, so the rest is inferred from the germline J gene. The chain carries TRBV29-1 and TRBJ2-3; perhaps TRBD2 as D (5 bases). Germline assignment: CDR1 SQVTM and CDR2 ANQGSEA. V dropped 3 bases and J dropped 0 bases, with 13 bases sitting between them. The CDR3 runs to 15 residues. CDR3 DNA (partial): TGCAGCGTTGAGCGGAGGTCCGCTAGCACAGATACG. As protein: CSVERRSASTDT. The entire CDR3 is CSVERRSASTDTQYF.

In the case of this clone: The CDR3 end lies 3 residues beyond the end of the read and is filled in from the germline J gene. J is TRBJ2-2 and V is TRBV20-1, with 10 positions matching TRBD2. The CDR3 covers 17 residues. V was pared by 0 bases and J by 4 bases, with 8 bases of the junction left unmatched. The germline V gene has CDR1 DFQATT and CDR2 SNEGSKA (reference sequence). The CDR3 bases that were read are TGCAGTGCTAGAGATAGTCTAGCGGGGGCTTTCACCGGGGAG. It yields the protein CSARDSLAGAFTGE. Given in full, the CDR3 is CSARDSLAGAFTGELFF.

Of note for this clone: The read terminates 3 residues ahead of where the CDR3 ends, so the germline J gene completes it. The chain employs TRBV5-6 and TRBJ1-6; perhaps TRBD1 as D (5 bases). From germline, CDR1 is SGHDT and CDR2 YYEEEE. The CDR3 is 15 amino acids. CDR3 DNA, as far as it was read: TGTGCCAGCAGCATTTGGGGGGGTCCGCTCGTCGCC. It yields the protein CASSIWGGPLVA. The CDR3 in its entirety is CASSIWGGPLVALHF.

In regard to this clone: The sequence runs out 3 residues before the end of the CDR3; the remainder is reconstructed from the germline J gene. This chain joins TRBV2 and TRBJ1-5, with a weak D call TRBD1 (6 bases). The germline CDR1 and CDR2 sequences are SNHLY and FYNNEI. This CDR3 spans 15 amino acids. The V end was cut by 3 bases, the J end by 3 bases, with 12 bases between. CDR3 protein: CASSENREPNQPQHF. The sequenced CDR3 bases are TGTGCCAGCAGTGAGAACAGGGAACCCAATCAGCCC.

Concerning this clone itself: The read gets to within 3 residues of the CDR3 end, and the germline J gene fills in the rest. The J gene is TRBJ1-6, the V gene TRBV2, with D perhaps matching TRBD1 (6 bases). Trimming removed 6 bases from V and 2 bases from J, with 11 bases in between. CDR1 SNHLY and CDR2 FYNNEI come from the germline V gene. The CDR3 is 15 residues long. CDR3 sequence reads: CASRGGTPYNSPLHF. The sequenced CDR3 bases are TGTGCCAGCAGAGGCGGGACACCCTATAATTCACCC. The full variable domain, with the rest looked up from reference TRBV2 and TRBJ1-6, is EPEVTQTPSHQVTQMGQEVILRCVPISNHLYFYWYRQILGQKVEFLVSFYNNEISEKSEIFDDQFSVERPDGSNFTLKIRSTKLEDSAMYFCASRGGTPYNSPLHFGNGTRLTVT.

The CDR3 bases that were read are TGCAGTGCTGCGGACAGGTTAGGCACAGATACG. It translates to CSAADRLGTDT. The whole CDR3 region reads CSAADRLGTDTAFF. The chain couples TRBV20-1 to TRBJ1-1, with 7 bases lining up with TRBD1. From the germline J gene comes the end of the CDR3, since the read stops 3 residues before it. The CDR3 runs to 14 residues. The germline CDR1 and CDR2 sequences are DFQATT and SNEGSKA (reference sequence).

Remarks on this clone: Read sequence stops 3 residues before the CDR3 end, and the germline J gene provides the missing end. V and J are TRBV6-2 or TRBV6-3 and TRBJ2-1; D could derive from TRBD1 or TRBD2 (6 bases each). Trimming shortened V by 8 bases and J by 9 bases, and 11 bases separated the two germline ends. Germline CDR1 and CDR2: MNHEY and SVGEGT. The CDR3 spans 11 residues. CDR3 DNA (partial): TGTGCCAGCTCACAGGGAGGTGAG. This codes for CASSQGGE. Given in full, the CDR3 is CASSQGGEQFF.

Details on this clone: The read terminates 3 residues ahead of where the CDR3 ends, so the germline J gene completes it. The chain joins TRBV7-2 to TRBJ2-3; 11 nucleotides match TRBD2. The CDR3 is 14 residues long. The V gene end was trimmed by 3 bases and the J gene end by 4 bases; junction bases not matched to a gene: 0. The germline V gene has CDR1 SGHTA and CDR2 FQGNSA. This CDR3 is CASSLGLAADTQYF. CDR3 bases read: TGTGCCAGCAGCTTGGGACTAGCGGCAGATACG.